One sample yielded the 9 T cell receptor beta chains listed below, sequenced in a study of shared clonotypes between healthy human individuals. The table came from immunoSEQ multiplex PCR; TCRdb's copy has only in-frame clones and leaves some out. The sample shows 2 million to 2.5 million clones, 93% of them seen only once. Source material: naive CD4+ T cells from PBMCs. Described subset: CD45RA+ positively selected. These receptors were taken from a man aged 18-30 years in good health. Some clones in this sample may be carry-over from other donors' samples.

The V and J genes are TRBV18 and TRBJ1-1; D is unclear. This CDR3 is 12 amino acids long. Germline V CDR1 and CDR2: KGHSH, LQKENI. The ends were cut back, 0 bases at V and 10 bases at J, with 9 bases in the middle. Here the CDR3 reads CASSPPMVGAFF. In DNA form, the CDR3 reads TGTGCCAGCTCACCACCGATGGTTGGAGCTTTCTTT.

The chain is built from TRBV5-1 and TRBJ2-3; unclear D gene. Trimming pared 7 bases from V and 6 bases from J, leaving 9 bases between. The CDR3 contains 11 residues. CDR1 is SGHRS, CDR2 YFSETQ, per germline. The CDR3, as DNA: TGCGCCAGCCGTGGACCGGATACGCAGTATTTT. Protein sequence: CASRGPDTQYF.

V usage is TRBV5-1 and J usage is TRBJ2-1, with 7 positions matching TRBD1. V lost 5 bases and J lost 0; bases outside the gene matches: 5. CDR3 size: 15 residues. Per the germline V gene, CDR1 is SGHRS and CDR2 is YFSETQ. The CDR3 reads CASSQTGSSYNEQFF. In nucleotides, the CDR3 is TGCGCCAGCAGTCAGACAGGGAGCTCCTACAATGAGCAGTTCTTC. The variable domain in full, completed from reference TRBV5-1 and TRBJ2-1, reads KAGVTQTPRYLIKTRGQQVTLSCSPISGHRSVSWYQQTPGQGLQFLFEYFSETQRNKGNFPGRFSGRQFSNSRSEMNVSTLELGDSALYLCASSQTGSSYNEQFFGPGTRLTVL.

This rearrangement joins TRBV10-3 to TRBJ2-2; D ambiguous. The CDR3 has 14 amino acids. Trimming pared 4 bases from V and 3 bases from J, leaving 9 bases between. The germline CDR1 and CDR2 sequences are ENHRY and SYGVKD. CDR3 region: CAISVIQDTGELFF. CDR3 nucleotides: TGTGCCATCAGTGTGATTCAGGACACCGGGGAGCTGTTTTTT.

The chain is built from TRBV11-2 and TRBJ2-7; D may match TRBD1 or TRBD2 (5 bases each). Trimming took off 4 bases at V and 6 bases at J, with 22 bases between the two ends. The CDR3 covers 16 residues. Germline CDR1 SGHAT, CDR2 FQNNGV. The CDR3, as DNA: TGTGCCAGCAGCTCAGGACCGGGACCTCTTAGGGGCGAGCAGTACTTC. Translating it yields CASSSGPGPLRGEQYF.

The chain is built from TRBV5-1 and TRBJ2-2; 9 nucleotides match TRBD2. The ends lost 5 bases at V and 3 bases at J; junction bases unmatched: 14. This CDR3 region has 18 residues. Germline V gene sequence: CDR1 SGHRS, CDR2 YFSETQ. CDR3 in amino acids: CASRTGTSIYWDTGELFF. DNA for the CDR3: TGCGCCAGCAGAACCGGGACTAGCATCTACTGGGACACCGGGGAGCTGTTTTTT.

The V call is TRBV28, the J call TRBJ2-7; 8 nucleotides match TRBD2. The V and J ends lost 6 bases and 1 base, in that order; junction bases with no gene match: 8. The V gene's germline CDR1 is MDHEN and CDR2 SYDVKM. This CDR3 is 15 amino acids long. Here the CDR3 reads CASRVRGGRSYEQYF. CDR3 DNA sequence: TGTGCCAGCAGAGTTCGCGGGGGGAGGTCCTACGAGCAGTACTTC.

This chain joins TRBV28 and TRBJ1-5, with no clear D. Germline assignment: CDR1 MDHEN and CDR2 SYDVKM. V was cut by 3 bases and J by 0 bases, with 9 bases left in between. The CDR3 has 15 residues. The chain's CDR3 is CASSFWVSSNQPQHF. The CDR3 nucleotides are TGTGCCAGCAGTTTCTGGGTGTCTAGCAATCAGCCCCAGCATTTT.

A single count supports this clone. The chain joins TRBV25-1 to TRBJ2-1; 7 bases line up with TRBD2. The V and J ends lost 3 bases and 8 bases, in that order; junction bases with no gene match: 7. This CDR3 region has 14 residues. CDR1 and CDR2 (germline): MGHDK, SYGVNS. The DNA of the CDR3 is TGTGCCAGCAGTGATTGGGGGAGCGGGGATGAGCAGTTCTTC. Translation gives CASSDWGSGDEQFF.